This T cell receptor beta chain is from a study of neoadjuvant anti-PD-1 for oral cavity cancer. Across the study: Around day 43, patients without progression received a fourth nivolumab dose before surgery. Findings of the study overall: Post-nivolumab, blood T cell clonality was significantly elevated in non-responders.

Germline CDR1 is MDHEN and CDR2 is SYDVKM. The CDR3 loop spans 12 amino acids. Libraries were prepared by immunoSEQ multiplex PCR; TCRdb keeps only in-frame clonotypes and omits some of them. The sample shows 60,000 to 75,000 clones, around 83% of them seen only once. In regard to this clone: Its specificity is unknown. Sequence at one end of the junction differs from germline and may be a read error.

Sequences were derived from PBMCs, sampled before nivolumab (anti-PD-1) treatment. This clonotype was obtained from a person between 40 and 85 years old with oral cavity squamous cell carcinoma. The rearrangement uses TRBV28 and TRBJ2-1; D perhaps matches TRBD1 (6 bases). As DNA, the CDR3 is TGTGCCAGCAGCCTAAGACAGGTACGACTGGTCTTC. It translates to CASSLRQVRLVF.